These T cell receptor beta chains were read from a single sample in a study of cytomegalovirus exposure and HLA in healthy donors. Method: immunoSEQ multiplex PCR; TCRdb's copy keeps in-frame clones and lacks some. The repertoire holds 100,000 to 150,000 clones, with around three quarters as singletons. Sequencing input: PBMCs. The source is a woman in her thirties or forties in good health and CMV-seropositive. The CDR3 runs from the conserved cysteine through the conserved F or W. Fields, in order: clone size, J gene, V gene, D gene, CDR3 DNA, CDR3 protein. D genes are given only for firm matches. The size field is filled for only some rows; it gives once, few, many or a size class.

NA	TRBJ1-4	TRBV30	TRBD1	TGTGCCTGGAGAACAGGGGGCATGAAACTGTTTTTT	CAWRTGGMKLFF
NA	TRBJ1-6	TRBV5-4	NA	TGTGCCAGCAGCTCGGACATTTCACCCCTCCACTTT	CASSSDISPLHF
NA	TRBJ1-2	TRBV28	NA	TGTGCCAGCAGGATATCGGGCAGGGTTGACGGCTACACCTTC	CASRISGRVDGYTF
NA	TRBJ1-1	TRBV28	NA	TGTGCCAGCAGTTTAGCGGCAATGAACACTGAAGCTTTCTTT	CASSLAAMNTEAFF
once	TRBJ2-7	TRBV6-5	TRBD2	TGTGCCAGCATGGGGAGGGCCGGGTCCTACGAGCAGTACTTC	CASMGRAGSYEQYF
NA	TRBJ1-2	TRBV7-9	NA	TGTGCCAGCAGCTTAGAACTGAACTATGGCTACACCTTC	CASSLELNYGYTF
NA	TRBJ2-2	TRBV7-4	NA	TGTGCCAGCAGCCTCACCGGGTACCTGAACACCGGGGAGCTGTTTTTT	CASSLTGYLNTGELFF
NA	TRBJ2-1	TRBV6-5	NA	TGTGCCAGCAGGGAATCCGGGGTCAATGAGCAGTTCTTC	CASRESGVNEQFF
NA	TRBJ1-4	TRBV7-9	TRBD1	TGTTCCAGCAGCTCCGGACAGGGCGCTAATGAAAAACTGTTTTTT	CSSSSGQGANEKLFF
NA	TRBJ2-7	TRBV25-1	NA	TGTGCCAGCAGGGCGGGACTGGCCTCCTACGAGCAGTACTTC	CASRAGLASYEQYF
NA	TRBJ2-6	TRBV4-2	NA	TGTGCCAGCAGCGGGGGACACCTACCCTCTGGGGCCAACGTCCTGACTTTC	CASSGGHLPSGANVLTF
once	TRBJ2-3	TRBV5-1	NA	TGCGCCAGCAGCTTGGAGGACAGTACCACAGATACGCAGTATTTT	CASSLEDSTTDTQYF
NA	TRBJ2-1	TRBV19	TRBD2	TGTGCCAGTAGTATGTTTGGTAGCGGGAGGCTCTCGTCCTACAATGAGCAGTTCTTC	CASSMFGSGRLSSYNEQFF
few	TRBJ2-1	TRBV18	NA	TGTGCCAGCTCACTACCGACTAGGCGGAATGAGCAGTTCTTC	CASSLPTRRNEQFF
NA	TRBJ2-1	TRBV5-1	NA	TGCGCCAGCAGTCCAGGCAATGAGCAGTTCTTC	CASSPGNEQFF
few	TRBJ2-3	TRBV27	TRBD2	TGTGCCAGCAGATTGGGACTAGCGGGAACAGATACGCAGTATTTT	CASRLGLAGTDTQYF
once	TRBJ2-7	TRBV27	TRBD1	TGTGCCAGCAGGACAGGGGGGTCCTACGAGCAGTACTTC	CASRTGGSYEQYF
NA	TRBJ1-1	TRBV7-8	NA	TGTGCCAGCAGCTCCTTAGGAGGGGATCAATCGGTTAATACTGAAGCTTTCTTT	CASSSLGGDQSVNTEAFF
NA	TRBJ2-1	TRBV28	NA	TGTGCCAGCAGTACCCCTCGGACTCCATTTCCCTACAATGAGCAGTTCTTC	CASSTPRTPFPYNEQFF
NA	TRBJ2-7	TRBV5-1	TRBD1	TGCGCCAGCAGCTTGGACAGGGGAGCCTACGAGCAGTACTTC	CASSLDRGAYEQYF
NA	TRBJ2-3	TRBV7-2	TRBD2	TGTGCCAGCAGCTTTAGCGGGGTCACAGATACGCAGTATTTT	CASSFSGVTDTQYF
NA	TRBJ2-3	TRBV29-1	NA	TGCAGCGTTGAAGATCGTGGGAGTCAGCTTACGCAGTATTTT	CSVEDRGSQLTQYF
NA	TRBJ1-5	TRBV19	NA	TGTGCCAGTAGTGACACCTACACCTCCAATCAGCCCCAGCATTTT	CASSDTYTSNQPQHF
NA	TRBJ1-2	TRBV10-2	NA	TGCGCCACCTTCGAAGCGGACCGCTATGGCTACACCTTC	CATFEADRYGYTF
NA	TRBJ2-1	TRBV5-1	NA	TGCGCCAGCAGCCTCGGACTTAACAATGAGCAGTTCTTC	CASSLGLNNEQFF
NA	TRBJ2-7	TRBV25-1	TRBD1	TGTGCCAGCAGTGACCCCCGGGACAGTCCCTACGAGCAGTACTTC	CASSDPRDSPYEQYF
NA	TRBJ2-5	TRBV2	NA	TGTGCCAGCAGCGTAACGGGACAAAAGACCCAGTACTTC	CASSVTGQKTQYF
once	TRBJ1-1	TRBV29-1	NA	TGCAGCGTTAACCATCGGGAGAGGAACACTGAAGCTTTCTTT	CSVNHRERNTEAFF
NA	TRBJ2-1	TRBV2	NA	TGTGCCAGCAGTGATAGTAGACAGTTCTACAATGAGCAGTTCTTC	CASSDSRQFYNEQFF
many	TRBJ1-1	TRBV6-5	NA	TGTGCCAGCAGACAAGGGACAAACACTGAAGCTTTCTTT	CASRQGTNTEAFF
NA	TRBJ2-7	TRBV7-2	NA	TGTGCCAGCAGCTCGACTGGGTCTTACGAGCAGTACTTC	CASSSTGSYEQYF
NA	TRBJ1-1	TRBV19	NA	TGTGCCAGTAGCGCCCTTGAGCTCATGAACACTGAAGCTTTCTTT	CASSALELMNTEAFF
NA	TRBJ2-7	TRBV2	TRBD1	TGTGCCAGCAGGGGACAGGGGGCTTTACACGAGCAGTACTTC	CASRGQGALHEQYF
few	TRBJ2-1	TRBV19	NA	TGTGCCAGTAGTTGGGGAAGGGACTTCTCCTACAATGAGCAGTTCTTC	CASSWGRDFSYNEQFF
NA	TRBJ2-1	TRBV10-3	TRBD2	TGTGCCAGAAAAAAAGCGGGACGTCCCTACAATGAGCAGTTCTTC	CARKKAGRPYNEQFF
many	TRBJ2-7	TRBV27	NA	TGTGCCAGCAGTTTGTTTTACAGGGTTGGGGAGCAGTACTTC	CASSLFYRVGEQYF
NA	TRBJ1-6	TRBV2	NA	TGTGCCAGCAGTACCCGGGGGACCTATAATTCACCCCTCCACTTT	CASSTRGTYNSPLHF
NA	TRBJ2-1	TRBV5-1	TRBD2	TGCGCCAGCAGCTTGCCCGGGACTAGGGGGAATGAGCAGTTCTTC	CASSLPGTRGNEQFF